This TCR beta chain was captured in a study of T-cell reconstitution after alpha-beta-depleted transplantation in children. The CDR3 contains 17 residues. After removal of 4 bases from V and 3 bases from J, the junction contained 10 bases not matched to a gene. The TCRbeta library was prepared with unique molecular identifiers. A single record per CDR3 protein comes from TCRdb applying MiXCR to the PCR reads. The sample has roughly 350,000 distinct CDR3 sequences, about 9.4% seen once. The chain has TRBV12-3 or TRBV12-4 and TRBJ2-7; 12 nucleotides match TRBD2. The sample here was PBMCs from the stem cell graft donor, taken from the stem cell graft. The TCR sequence derives from a human donor who donated a stem cell graft to a child with acute lymphoblastic leukemia. The CDR3 spells CASSSRTSGTEFYEQYF. CDR3 bases: TGTGCCAGCAGTTCCAGGACTAGCGGGACCGAATTCTACGAGCAGTACTTC.